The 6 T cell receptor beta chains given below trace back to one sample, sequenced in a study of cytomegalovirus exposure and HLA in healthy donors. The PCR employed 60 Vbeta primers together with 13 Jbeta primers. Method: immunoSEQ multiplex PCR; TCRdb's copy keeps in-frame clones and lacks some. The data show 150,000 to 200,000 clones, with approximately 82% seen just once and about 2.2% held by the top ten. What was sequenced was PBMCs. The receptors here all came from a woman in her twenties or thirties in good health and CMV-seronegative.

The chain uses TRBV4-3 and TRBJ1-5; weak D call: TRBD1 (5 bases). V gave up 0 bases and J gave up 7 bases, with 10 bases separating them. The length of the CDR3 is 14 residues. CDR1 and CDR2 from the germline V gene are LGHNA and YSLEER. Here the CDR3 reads CASSQDPGLQPQHF. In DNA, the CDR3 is TGCGCCAGCAGCCAAGATCCAGGGCTGCAGCCCCAGCATTTT.

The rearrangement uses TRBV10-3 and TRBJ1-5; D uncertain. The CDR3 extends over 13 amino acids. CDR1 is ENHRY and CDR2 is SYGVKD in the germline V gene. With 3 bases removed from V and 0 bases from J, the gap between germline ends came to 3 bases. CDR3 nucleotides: TGTGCCATCAGTGATTATAGCAATCAGCCCCAGCATTTT. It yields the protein CAISDYSNQPQHF.

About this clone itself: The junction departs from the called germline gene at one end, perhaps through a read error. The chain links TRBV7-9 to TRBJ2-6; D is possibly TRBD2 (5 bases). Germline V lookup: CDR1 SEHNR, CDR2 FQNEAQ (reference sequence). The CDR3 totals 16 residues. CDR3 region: CSSSSHGGYGANVLTF. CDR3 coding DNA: TGTTCCAGCAGCTCCCACGGCGGGTACGGGGCCAACGTCCTGACTTTC.

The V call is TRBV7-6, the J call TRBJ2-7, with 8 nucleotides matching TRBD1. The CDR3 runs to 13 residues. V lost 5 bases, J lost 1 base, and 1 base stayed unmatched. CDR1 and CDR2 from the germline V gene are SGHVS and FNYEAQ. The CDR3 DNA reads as TGTGCCAGCAGCCAGGGGGCATCCTACGAGCAGTACTTC. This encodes CASSQGASYEQYF.

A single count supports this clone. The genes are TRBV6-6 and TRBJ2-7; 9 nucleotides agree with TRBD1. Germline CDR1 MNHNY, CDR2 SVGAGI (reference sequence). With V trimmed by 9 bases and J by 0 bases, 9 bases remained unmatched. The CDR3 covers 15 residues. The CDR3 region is CASRRSGQGSYEQYF. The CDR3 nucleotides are TGTGCCAGTCGCCGGTCGGGACAGGGCTCCTACGAGCAGTACTTC.

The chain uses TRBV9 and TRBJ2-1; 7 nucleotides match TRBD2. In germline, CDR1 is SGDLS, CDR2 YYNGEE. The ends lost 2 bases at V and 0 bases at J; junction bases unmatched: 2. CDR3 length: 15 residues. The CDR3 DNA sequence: TGTGCCAGCAGCGTCAGCGGGGTCTCCTACAATGAGCAGTTCTTC. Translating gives CASSVSGVSYNEQFF.